Listed below are T cell receptor beta chains from one sample, sequenced in a study of blood T cell repertoires in COVID-19. Clones were read by immunoSEQ multiplex PCR, and TCRdb kept only the in-frame ones, dropping some. The repertoire consists of some 200,000 clones, with 70% to 90% occurring once and the leading ten covering 0.7% to 0.95%. Specimen: peripheral blood. The receptors stem from a woman between 65 and 79 years old with acute or convalescent COVID-19. Both conserved end residues are part of each CDR3. Fields, in order: clone size, J gene, D gene, V gene, CDR3 DNA, CDR3 protein. The D gene is left open where the match is weak. Size is omitted from some rows. Given values are once, few, many or a class for expanded clones.

size: -; J: TRBJ1-5; D: -; V: TRBV5-6; DNA: TGTGCCAGCAGCCCCCGGAGAAATGGCAATCAGCCCCAGCATTTT; CDR3: CASSPRRNGNQPQHF
size: few; J: TRBJ2-2; D: -; V: TRBV27; DNA: TGTGCCAGCAGTTTATATCAGGGGATCACCGGGGAGCTGTTTTTT; CDR3: CASSLYQGITGELFF
size: -; J: TRBJ2-5; D: TRBD1; V: TRBV24-1; DNA: TGTGCCACCAGTGATTCGGGACAGGGGCAGGATACCCAGTACTTC; CDR3: CATSDSGQGQDTQYF
size: once; J: TRBJ2-7; D: TRBD1; V: TRBV20-1; DNA: TGCAGTGCTGGTGATGACAGGGGGCTTTCCTACGAGCAGTACTTC; CDR3: CSAGDDRGLSYEQYF
size: -; J: TRBJ1-2; D: -; V: TRBV4-2; DNA: TGTGCCAGCAGCCAAGAACTATTCTATGGCTACACCTTC; CDR3: CASSQELFYGYTF
size: -; J: TRBJ2-5; D: -; V: TRBV28; DNA: TGTGCCAGCACCCTTTTCAGGGGACAAGAGACCCAGTACTTC; CDR3: CASTLFRGQETQYF
size: -; J: TRBJ1-4; D: -; V: TRBV18; DNA: TGTGCCAGCTCACCCCGAGAGTCGGTCACTAATGAAAAACTGTTTTTT; CDR3: CASSPRESVTNEKLFF
size: -; J: TRBJ2-7; D: -; V: TRBV28; DNA: TGTGCCAGCAGTCCAACAGGGTCCATATCCTACGAGCAGTACTTC; CDR3: CASSPTGSISYEQYF
size: -; J: TRBJ1-2; D: TRBD1; V: TRBV6-5; DNA: TGTGCCAGCAGCTCGCGGACAGGGGGTAATGGCTACACCTTC; CDR3: CASSSRTGGNGYTF
size: -; J: TRBJ2-3; D: -; V: TRBV11-2; DNA: TGTGCCAGCAGCCGTACAGGGAGGGCCGCAGATACGCAGTATTTT; CDR3: CASSRTGRAADTQYF
size: -; J: TRBJ2-3; D: TRBD2; V: TRBV7-3; DNA: TGTGCCAGCAGCTTAAGGGCGGGGGAGGCGCTCACAGATACGCAGTATTTT; CDR3: CASSLRAGEALTDTQYF
size: -; J: TRBJ2-5; D: -; V: TRBV6-7; DNA: TGTGCCAGCAGCCCCGGGCCTAGCCCTATTCAAGAGACCCAGTACTTC; CDR3: CASSPGPSPIQETQYF
size: few; J: TRBJ1-5; D: -; V: TRBV6-6; DNA: TGTGCCAGCAGTTACGAACAGGCCGCTCAGCCCCAGCATTTT; CDR3: CASSYEQAAQPQHF
size: -; J: TRBJ2-4; D: -; V: TRBV2; DNA: TGTGCCAGCAGTGAAGCGGGGGCGCTTGCCAAAAACATTCAGTACTTC; CDR3: CASSEAGALAKNIQYF
size: once; J: TRBJ1-2; D: TRBD1; V: TRBV27; DNA: TGTGCCAGCAGCGGACAGGGTTATGGCTACACCTTC; CDR3: CASSGQGYGYTF
size: -; J: TRBJ2-2; D: -; V: TRBV11-3; DNA: TGTGCCAGCAGCCAGGACTCGGGTGGGGAGCTGTTTTTT; CDR3: CASSQDSGGELFF
size: -; J: TRBJ1-1; D: TRBD1; V: TRBV7-2; DNA: TGTGCTAGCGGACAGGCAAACACTGAAGCTTTCTTT; CDR3: CASGQANTEAFF
size: -; J: TRBJ1-5; D: -; V: TRBV21-1; DNA: TGTGCCAGCAGCCAGGTGGACTATCCTCAGCCCCAGCATTTT; CDR3: CASSQVDYPQPQHF
size: once; J: TRBJ1-1; D: TRBD1; V: TRBV7-8; DNA: TGTGCCAGCAGGACTATGGGACAGGGAACCACTGAAGCTTTCTTT; CDR3: CASRTMGQGTTEAFF
size: -; J: TRBJ1-2; D: TRBD1; V: TRBV5-1; DNA: TGCGCCAGCAGCCCGGGAGACAGGGGAAAGTATGGCTACACCTTC; CDR3: CASSPGDRGKYGYTF
size: -; J: TRBJ1-1; D: -; V: TRBV18; DNA: TGTGCCAGCTCACAAGACAGAAACACTGAAGCTTTCTTT; CDR3: CASSQDRNTEAFF
size: few; J: TRBJ2-2; D: -; V: TRBV7-3; DNA: TGTGCCAGCAGGACACCGACCGGAGGGCAGGGGAACACCGGGGAGCTGTTTTTT; CDR3: CASRTPTGGQGNTGELFF
size: -; J: TRBJ2-4; D: -; V: TRBV14; DNA: TGTGCCAGCAGCCCAGGGAGACAGGGAGGAAACATTCAGTACTTC; CDR3: CASSPGRQGGNIQYF
size: few; J: TRBJ1-2; D: TRBD1; V: TRBV5-4; DNA: TGTGCCAGCAGCTTACCAGGGGGACAAGGCTACACCTTC; CDR3: CASSLPGGQGYTF
size: -; J: TRBJ2-7; D: -; V: TRBV2; DNA: TGTGCCAGCAGGGGAGGACAGGGTAAATTGCCAGCGGGGTACGAGCAGTACTTC; CDR3: CASRGGQGKLPAGYEQYF
size: -; J: TRBJ2-1; D: -; V: TRBV29-1; DNA: TGCAGCGAAACAGACGGATACAATGAGCAGTTCTTC; CDR3: CSETDGYNEQFF
size: -; J: TRBJ2-5; D: TRBD1; V: TRBV5-1; DNA: TGCGCCAGCAGCAGGGGACAGCTCCAAGAGACCCAGTACTTC; CDR3: CASSRGQLQETQYF